The 2 T cell receptor beta chains below come from one sample, sequenced in a study of T cells after yellow fever vaccination. TCRdb fed the 5' RACE reads into MiXCR, producing one record per CDR3 protein. The sample has about 350,000 distinct CDR3 sequences, approximately 4% seen once; the top ten hold 20% to 25%. This specimen consisted of PBMCs, obtained 5 days after the yellow fever booster vaccination. These TCRs come from a man younger than 35 who received the YFV17D yellow fever vaccine.

There are a few counts of this clonotype. In DNA, the CDR3 is TGTGCCAGCAGCGTAGGGACAGTTGCGGGCACTGAAGCTTTCTTT. This sequence encodes CASSVGTVAGTEAFF. The V gene is TRBV9, the J gene TRBJ1-1; a possible D gene is TRBD1 (6 bases). Germline V gives CDR1 SGDLS, CDR2 YYNGEE. V was clipped by 0 bases and J by 4 bases, with 13 bases between them. The length of the CDR3 is 15 residues.

This clonotype occurred many times. The chain links TRBV27 to TRBJ1-2, with 8 bases that match TRBD1. The J segment lost 4 bases and the V segment lost 4 bases, leaving 11 bases of the junction unmatched. This CDR3 comprises 16 residues. Germline lookup yields CDR1 MNHEY and CDR2 SMNVEV (reference sequence). Here the CDR3 DNA reads TGTGCCAGCAGTTCCAGGCTGGACAGGGCTCTCTATGGCTACACCTTC. Protein sequence: CASSSRLDRALYGYTF.